A single sample gave rise to the 28 T cell receptor beta chains below, sequenced in a study of OX40 agonist ivuxolimab in advanced cancers. TCRdb's copy holds only in-frame clones and misses some; the assay was immunoSEQ multiplex PCR. The data contain tens of thousands of clones, 92% of them singletons. The source was CD4+ or CD8+ T cells sorted from blood, collected in a trial of the OX40 agonist ivuxolimab. Receptors were obtained from an adult with an advanced solid tumor such as melanoma, head and neck, liver or kidney cancer.

The rearrangement joins TRBV19 to TRBJ2-5, with TRBD1 matching 9 bases. Trimming cost V 5 bases and J 5 bases; bases outside gene matches: 6. CDR3 length: 14 amino acids. CDR1 is LNHDA and CDR2 is SQIVND in the germline V gene (reference sequence). The CDR3 region is CASSPGQGKETQYF. CDR3 nucleotides: TGTGCCAGTAGTCCCGGACAGGGGAAGGAGACCCAGTACTTC.

The chain links TRBV27 to TRBJ1-2; 10 bases are a match to TRBD1. Germline assignment: CDR1 MNHEY and CDR2 SMNVEV (reference sequence). J lost 3 bases, V lost 4 bases, and 5 bases had no gene match. The CDR3 has 15 amino acids. The CDR3 DNA follows: TGTGCCAGCAGTTCAGCCGGGACAGGGGACTATGGCTACACCTTC. Amino acids: CASSSAGTGDYGYTF.

The CDR3 loop reads CASRRVGSQETQYF. The CDR3 coding sequence is TGTGCCAGCCGTAGGGTGGGCAGCCAAGAGACCCAGTACTTC. The chain couples TRBV27 to TRBJ2-5, with D unresolved. CDR3 size: 14 residues. V lost 8 bases and J lost 1, with 14 bases in between. Germline values: CDR1 MNHEY, CDR2 SMNVEV (reference sequence).

The rearrangement links TRBV7-9 to TRBJ1-2; 7 nucleotides line up with TRBD1. The CDR3 extends over 14 amino acids. In germline, CDR1 is SEHNR, CDR2 FQNEAQ (reference sequence). Germline trimming cut 2 bases from V and 7 bases from J; bases unmatched to any gene: 7. CDR3 sequence: CASSLSGQLCGYTF. In DNA form, the CDR3 reads TGTGCCAGCAGCTTATCGGGACAGCTTTGTGGCTACACCTTC.

The chain recombines TRBV10-3 with TRBJ2-7, with TRBD1 identical over 10 bases. This CDR3 has 16 residues. Trimming removed 6 bases from V and 3 bases from J; junction bases left unmatched: 11. The germline gives CDR1 ENHRY, CDR2 SYGVKD. Written as DNA, the CDR3 is TGTGCCATCAGGCGACAGGGGGCTTTTTCTGGCTACGAGCAGTACTTC. Residues: CAIRRQGAFSGYEQYF.

The chain links TRBV7-2 to TRBJ2-3, with D possibly TRBD2 on 6 matching bases. This CDR3 comprises 14 residues. V was pared by 5 bases and J by 0 bases, with 9 bases between. The V gene's germline CDR1 is SGHTA and CDR2 FQGNSA. CDR3 nucleotide sequence: TGTGCCAGCAGCCCAGGGACTAGCACAGATACGCAGTATTTT. This codes for CASSPGTSTDTQYF.

V gene TRBV10-1 combines with J gene TRBJ1-1, with D possibly TRBD1 on 6 matching bases. Trimming removed 4 bases from V and 3 bases from J, with 9 bases in between. CDR3 length: 13 residues. Germline V lookup: CDR1 WNHNN, CDR2 SYGVQD (reference sequence). CDR3 nucleotides: TGCGCCAGCAGTGTAAACAGGGACACTGAAGCTTTCTTT. Its protein product is CASSVNRDTEAFF.

Of note for this clone: Within the sample, other DNA sequences also encode this same CDR3. The gene calls are TRBV30 and TRBJ2-5; D may be TRBD2 (5 bases). The V gene lost 5 bases and the J gene lost 5 bases, with 15 bases spanning the gap. The CDR3 totals 13 residues. Looked up from germline, CDR1 is GTSNPN and CDR2 is SVGIG (reference sequence). The DNA for the CDR3 is TGTGCCTGGGAACGGGATGTCCAGGAGACCCAGTACTTC. This codes for CAWERDVQETQYF.

The CDR3 reads CASTRGTTYEQYF. The CDR3 DNA reads as TGTGCCAGCACGCGGGGAACCACCTACGAGCAGTACTTC. This chain joins TRBV2 and TRBJ2-7; possible D gene TRBD2, 6 bases. This CDR3 is built from 13 residues. CDR1 is SNHLY, CDR2 FYNNEI, per germline. Trimming cost V 7 bases and J 2 bases, with 12 bases left between them.

The chain couples TRBV11-2 to TRBJ1-3; D call uncertain. The CDR3 covers 19 residues. V was cut by 2 bases and J by 0 bases, with 20 bases left in between. Germline CDR1 reads SGHAT; CDR2 reads FQNNGV. The CDR3 spells CASSLSGVTQSTSGNTIYF. The CDR3 coding sequence is TGTGCCAGCAGCTTATCCGGGGTCACACAATCCACCTCTGGAAACACCATATATTTT. Variable domain in full (rest from reference TRBV11-2 and TRBJ1-3): EAGVAQSPRYKIIEKRQSVAFWCNPISGHATLYWYQQILGQGPKLLIQFQNNGVVDDSQLPKDRFSAERLKGVDSTLKIQPAKLEDSAVYLCASSLSGVTQSTSGNTIYFGEGSWLTVV.

The chain has TRBV5-4 and TRBJ2-1, with 9 bases aligning to TRBD1. The CDR3 is made up of 14 amino acids. Trimming at V came to 4 bases and at J to 4 bases, leaving 3 bases not matched to a gene. The germline V gene encodes CDR1 SGHNT and CDR2 YYREEE (reference sequence). The DNA of the CDR3 is TGTGCCAGCAGCCGGGACAGGGCTTACAATGAGCAGTTCTTC. Its protein is CASSRDRAYNEQFF. The full variable domain, rest sourced from reference TRBV5-4 and TRBJ2-1, is ETGVTQSPTHLIKTRGQQVTLRCSSQSGHNTVSWYQQALGQGPQFIFQYYREEENGRGNFPPRFSGLQFPNYSSELNVNALELDDSALYLCASSRDRAYNEQFFGPGTRLTVL.

The chain employs TRBV28 and TRBJ1-5, with a possible D match to TRBD1 (5 bases). V lost 2 bases to trimming and J lost 2 bases, with 16 bases between them. The CDR3 sequence is 17 residues long. Germline loops: CDR1 MDHEN, CDR2 SYDVKM. The CDR3 is CASSLPDGTRGNQPQHF. The DNA for the CDR3 is TGTGCCAGCAGTTTACCCGACGGGACGCGTGGCAATCAGCCCCAGCATTTT.

The chain recombines TRBV21-1 with TRBJ2-3; the D call TRBD2 from the table was never checked on the DNA. TRBV21-1 is designated a pseudogene. The CDR3 runs 18 residues. Here the CDR3 DNA reads TGTGCCAGCAGCCCCCATGGAGAGGGTTTAACTAGCACAGATACGCAGTATTTT. It specifies CASSPHGEGLTSTDTQYF.

The genes are TRBV15 and TRBJ2-7; unclear D gene. Trimming stripped 3 bases from V and 8 bases from J, with 17 bases between. Germline CDR1 and CDR2: LNHNV and YYDKDF (reference sequence). The CDR3 has 14 amino acids. CDR3 in amino acids: CATSRAEVPGKQYF. CDR3 DNA: TGTGCCACCAGCAGGGCCGAGGTGCCGGGCAAGCAGTACTTC.

The CDR3 nucleotides read TGCGCCAGCAGCCAAGCGACGGGACTACCCTACAATGAGCAGTTCTTC. Its protein is CASSQATGLPYNEQFF. The J gene is TRBJ2-1, the V gene TRBV4-1; TRBD2 matches 7 bases. Trimming took 1 base from V and 2 from J; bases not matched to a gene: 5. The germline V gene encodes CDR1 MGHRA and CDR2 YSYEKL. The CDR3 spans 16 residues.

V is TRBV7-6 and J is TRBJ2-2, with D tentatively TRBD1 (6 bases). The germline V and J ends were trimmed by 6 bases and 6 bases, with 14 bases remaining between them. The V gene's germline CDR1 is SGHVS and CDR2 FNYEAQ. The CDR3 spans 14 residues. In DNA form, the CDR3 reads TGTGCCAGCAGTCCGGACAGTGGGGCCGGGGAGCTGTTTTTT. This sequence encodes CASSPDSGAGELFF.

The rearrangement joins TRBV6-5 to TRBJ1-1; D unclear. The CDR3 is 15 residues long. V lost 0 bases and J lost 0, with 8 bases in between. Germline values: CDR1 MNHEY, CDR2 SVGAGI. This CDR3 reads CASSYSWRVNTEAFF. Written as DNA, the CDR3 is TGTGCCAGCAGTTACTCGTGGCGGGTGAACACTGAAGCTTTCTTT.

The chain employs TRBV6-1 and TRBJ2-2; 10 nucleotides align to TRBD1. The J segment lost 3 bases and the V segment lost 4 bases, leaving 14 bases of the junction unmatched. The CDR3 runs 19 residues. Germline V gene sequence: CDR1 MNHNS, CDR2 SASEGT. CDR3 region: CASSVATGQGFAYTGELFF. The CDR3 DNA reads as TGTGCCAGCAGTGTAGCGACGGGACAGGGGTTCGCCTACACCGGGGAGCTGTTTTTT.

The V gene is TRBV10-3, the J gene TRBJ2-3, with 7 positions matching TRBD2. This CDR3 has 13 residues. Germline V gene sequence: CDR1 ENHRY, CDR2 SYGVKD. J was trimmed by 6 bases and V by 8 bases; bases with no gene match: 8. The CDR3 DNA reads as TGTGCCATCTCAGGCGGGAGCTCGGATACGCAGTATTTT. This gives the protein CAISGGSSDTQYF.

This rearrangement joins TRBV30 to TRBJ1-3; TRBD1 might be the D (5 bases). The V end lost 5 bases, the J end lost 0 bases, and 8 bases lay between the germline ends. The V gene's germline CDR1 is GTSNPN and CDR2 SVGIG (reference sequence). This CDR3 is 13 amino acids long. The CDR3 coding sequence is TGTGCCTGGGACAGATACTCTGGAAACACCATATATTTT. The encoded protein is CAWDRYSGNTIYF.

The chain employs TRBV6-6 and TRBJ2-1, with TRBD2 matching over 15 bases. Trimming took 5 bases from V and 9 from J; bases not matched to a gene: 8. There are 16 residues in the CDR3. The V gene's germline CDR1 is MNHNY and CDR2 SVGAGI (reference sequence). CDR3 residues: CASSTPGLAGGGEQFF. The CDR3 DNA is TGTGCCAGCAGTACCCCGGGACTAGCGGGAGGTGGTGAGCAGTTCTTC.

This chain joins TRBV10-2 and TRBJ1-5; 11 nucleotides agree with TRBD1. Germline V gene data show CDR1 as WSHSY and CDR2 as SAAADI. Losses at the gene ends were 6 bases for V and 2 bases for J; bases not matched to a gene: 0. This CDR3 comprises 14 residues. The CDR3 loop reads CASRGQGGNQPQHF. For the CDR3, the DNA is TGCGCCAGCAGGGGACAGGGGGGCAATCAGCCCCAGCATTTT.

V and J are TRBV2 and TRBJ1-4; D perhaps matches TRBD1 (5 bases). This CDR3 has 16 residues. V dropped 3 bases and J dropped 8 bases, with 19 bases sitting between them. Germline CDR1 reads SNHLY; CDR2 reads FYNNEI. The CDR3 loop is CASSEGRTGFEEKLFF. The CDR3 region has the DNA TGTGCCAGCAGTGAGGGACGAACCGGGTTTGAGGAAAAACTGTTTTTT.

The chain employs TRBV7-8 and TRBJ2-2; 7 bases fit TRBD2. Trimming cost V 2 bases and J 0 bases; bases outside gene matches: 3. CDR1 is SGHVS and CDR2 is FQNEAQ in the germline V gene. CDR3 length: 16 amino acids. CDR3 loop: CASSLRAGANTGELFF. The CDR3 bases are TGTGCCAGCAGCTTACGGGCGGGGGCGAACACCGGGGAGCTGTTTTTT.

The chain links TRBV7-2 to TRBJ2-2; D ambiguous. Germline CDR1 and CDR2: SGHTA and FQGNSA. V was shortened by 0 bases and J by 9 bases, with 2 bases between the two germline ends. This CDR3 spans 11 amino acids. The CDR3 DNA reads TGTGCCAGCAGCTTAGCTAGGGAGCTGTTTTTT. Translating gives CASSLARELFF. The full variable domain, completed using reference TRBV7-2 and TRBJ2-2, is GAGVSQSPSNKVTEKGKDVELRCDPISGHTALYWYRQSLGQGLEFLIYFQGNSAPDKSGLPSDRFSAERTGGSVSTLTIQRTQQEDSAVYLCASSLARELFFGEGSRLTVL.

This chain links TRBV7-2 with TRBJ2-3; the match to TRBD2 covers 14 bases. The germline V gene has CDR1 SGHTA and CDR2 FQGNSA. Losses at the gene ends were 5 bases for V and 2 bases for J; bases not matched to a gene: 12. The CDR3 length is 19 residues. The CDR3 region has the DNA TGTGCCAGCAGCCCCAGGAGTGGGACTAGCGGGAGAATCACAGATACGCAGTATTTT. Protein sequence: CASSPRSGTSGRITDTQYF.

This CDR3 is CASSFGGIADTQYF. The CDR3, as DNA: TGTGCCAGCAGTTTCGGAGGGATTGCAGATACGCAGTATTTT. This sequence joins TRBV28 and TRBJ2-3; possible D gene TRBD2, 6 bases. Trimming left V 3 bases short and J 4 bases short, with 11 bases between. The CDR3 has 14 residues. CDR1 MDHEN and CDR2 SYDVKM come from the germline V gene.

This clone was observed a few times. V gene TRBV18 combines with J gene TRBJ1-5, with unresolved D. The germline V and J ends were trimmed by 5 bases and 7 bases, with 18 bases remaining between them. Per germline, CDR1 KGHSH and CDR2 LQKENI. This CDR3 comprises 15 residues. CDR3 in DNA: TGTGCCAGCTCAGAACTTGAAGGTTCTGGGCAGCCCCAGCATTTT. Its translation is CASSELEGSGQPQHF.